One and the same sample provided the 20 T cell receptor beta chains below, sequenced in a study of cytomegalovirus exposure and HLA in healthy donors. The PCR contained 60 Vbeta and 13 Jbeta primers. Libraries were prepared by immunoSEQ multiplex PCR; TCRdb keeps only in-frame clonotypes and omits some of them. This sample carries under 85,000 clones, with 15% to 20% going to the ten biggest clones. The sequenced sample consisted of PBMCs. These receptors all come from a boy between 10 and 17 years old in good health and CMV-seronegative.

The rearrangement uses TRBV30 and TRBJ1-2; D uncertain. Germline loops: CDR1 GTSNPN, CDR2 SVGIG (reference sequence). V was pared by 5 bases and J by 1 base, with 5 bases between. CDR3 length equals 11 residues. CDR3 protein: CAWEGNYGYTF. The CDR3 DNA reads as TGTGCCTGGGAGGGTAACTATGGCTACACCTTC.

The gene calls are TRBV6-1 and TRBJ2-5; the match to TRBD2 covers 7 bases. This CDR3 has 13 residues. From germline, CDR1 is MNHNS and CDR2 SASEGT. V lost 11 bases and J lost 5; bases outside the gene matches: 11. CDR3: CAASGGGVETQYF. The CDR3 DNA sequence: TGTGCCGCCTCGGGTGGGGGGGTTGAGACCCAGTACTTC.

The rearrangement uses TRBV29-1 and TRBJ1-1; 8 bases align to TRBD1. Germline values: CDR1 SQVTM, CDR2 ANQGSEA. Trimming cost V 7 bases and J 5 bases; bases outside gene matches: 6. The CDR3 length is 12 residues. The CDR3 spells CSGLRGLTEAFF. CDR3 nucleotide sequence: TGCAGCGGACTCAGGGGGCTGACTGAAGCTTTCTTT.

The chain carries TRBV11-2 and TRBJ2-2; no firm D call. V lost 4 bases and J 4 bases, leaving 7 bases between the germline ends. The CDR3 totals 13 residues. Germline V lookup: CDR1 SGHAT, CDR2 FQNNGV. The CDR3 spells CASSSWSTGELFF. CDR3 nucleotide sequence: TGTGCCAGCAGCTCGTGGAGCACCGGGGAGCTGTTTTTT.

The chain combines TRBV19 with TRBJ1-5; no firm D call. Germline CDR1 reads LNHDA; CDR2 reads SQIVND (reference sequence). V was cut by 1 base and J by 11 bases, with 12 bases left in between. The CDR3 consists of 13 residues. In DNA, the CDR3 is TGTGCCAGTAGTATAGCCCGGGAGAGGGCCCAGCATTTT. Protein: CASSIARERAQHF.

The chain combines TRBV7-9 with TRBJ2-3, with D maybe TRBD2 (6 bases). The CDR3 spans 15 residues. Germline assignment: CDR1 SEHNR and CDR2 FQNEAQ (reference sequence). V gave up 5 bases and J gave up 6 bases, with 18 bases separating them. The CDR3 sequence: CASSPPFRSGDTQYF. CDR3 in DNA: TGTGCCAGCAGCCCGCCTTTCCGGAGCGGGGATACGCAGTATTTT. Complete variable domain (other parts from reference TRBV7-9 and TRBJ2-3): DTGVSQNPRHKITKRGQNVTFRCDPISEHNRLYWYRQTLGQGPEFLTYFQNEAQLEKSRLLSDRFSAERPKGSFSTLEIQRTEQGDSAMYLCASSPPFRSGDTQYFGPGTRLTVL.

The genes are TRBV18 and TRBJ1-1; D not resolved. CDR3 length equals 15 residues. In germline, CDR1 is KGHSH, CDR2 LQKENI. The ends were cut back, 0 bases at V and 1 base at J, with 9 bases in the middle. Here the CDR3 reads CASSPPNNENTEAFF. CDR3 bases: TGTGCCAGCTCACCACCGAACAACGAGAACACTGAAGCTTTCTTT.

This chain joins TRBV7-9 and TRBJ1-1; 7 nucleotides match TRBD1. CDR1 and CDR2 from the germline V gene are SEHNR and FQNEAQ (reference sequence). V gave up 4 bases and J gave up 0 bases; unmatched junction bases: 11. The CDR3 contains 17 residues. The CDR3 coding sequence is TGTGCCAGCAGCTCCACCGGGACAGCAAGCATGAACACTGAAGCTTTCTTT. Its translation: CASSSTGTASMNTEAFF.

V usage is TRBV5-6 and J usage is TRBJ1-1; the match to TRBD1 covers 9 bases. The CDR3 covers 15 residues. Germline CDR1 SGHDT, CDR2 YYEEEE. The V gene end was trimmed by 3 bases and the J gene end by 1 base; junction bases not matched to a gene: 4. The DNA for the CDR3 is TGTGCCAGCAGCTACCGGACAGGGGCGAACACTGAAGCTTTCTTT. Translated: CASSYRTGANTEAFF.

The chain joins TRBV5-1 to TRBJ2-3; 8 bases align to TRBD2. Per the germline V gene, CDR1 is SGHRS and CDR2 is YFSETQ. V was pared by 6 bases and J by 5 bases, with 8 bases of the junction left unmatched. The CDR3 consists of 14 residues. The CDR3 region has the DNA TGCGCCAGCACGCGGGGGGAGGCACAAGATACGCAGTATTTT. It is translated as CASTRGEAQDTQYF.

The CDR3 protein is CASSVVDGTAYEQYF. CDR3 DNA sequence: TGTGCCAGCAGCGTAGTAGACGGGACAGCCTACGAGCAGTACTTC. The V and J genes are TRBV9 and TRBJ2-7; 7 bases map to TRBD1. Germline V gene lookup returns CDR1 SGDLS and CDR2 YYNGEE. J gave up 2 bases and V 0 bases, and 5 bases lay outside the gene matches. This CDR3 is built from 15 residues.

With regard to this clone: The sample contains more than one DNA sequence encoding this CDR3. The CDR3 is CASSVDSYEQYF. The CDR3 region has the DNA TGTGCCAGCAGCGTGGACAGCTACGAGCAGTACTTC. The chain recombines TRBV9 with TRBJ2-7; a possible D gene is TRBD1 (6 bases). The CDR3 has 12 amino acids. V dropped 2 bases and J dropped 3 bases, with 6 bases sitting between them. Germline V lookup: CDR1 SGDLS, CDR2 YYNGEE.

The chain carries TRBV30 and TRBJ2-5; D is unclear. The CDR3 has 12 amino acids. Deletions cut 5 bases from V and 5 bases from J, with 12 bases between. Germline V CDR1 and CDR2: GTSNPN, SVGIG (reference sequence). The CDR3 here is CAWAYVRETQYF. CDR3 sequence (DNA): TGTGCCTGGGCTTATGTGAGGGAGACCCAGTACTTC.

The chain is built from TRBV2 and TRBJ2-5; no firm D call. Germline CDR1 is SNHLY and CDR2 is FYNNEI. This CDR3 contains 12 residues. The V end was cut by 8 bases, the J end by 4 bases, with 11 bases between. The CDR3 is CASEAHRETQYF. DNA of the CDR3: TGTGCCAGCGAGGCTCATCGAGAGACCCAGTACTTC.

This chain links TRBV7-2 with TRBJ2-2; TRBD2 matches at 9 bases. The CDR3 has 15 amino acids. Germline loops: CDR1 SGHTA, CDR2 FQGNSA. The V and J ends lost 7 bases and 3 bases, in that order; junction bases with no gene match: 6. Here the CDR3 reads CASTPTSGYTGELFF. CDR3 sequence (DNA): TGTGCCAGCACGCCGACTAGCGGTTACACCGGGGAGCTGTTTTTT.

This chain links TRBV6-1 with TRBJ2-3; weak D call: TRBD2 (6 bases). Germline V CDR1 and CDR2: MNHNS, SASEGT. Trimming cost V 7 bases and J 0 bases, with 14 bases left between them. This CDR3 comprises 15 residues. DNA for the CDR3: TGTGCCAGCATGGCCCGGGGGATCAGCACAGATACGCAGTATTTT. Protein sequence: CASMARGISTDTQYF.

The rearrangement links TRBV5-6 to TRBJ1-1; possible D gene TRBD1, 5 bases. Germline lookup yields CDR1 SGHDT and CDR2 YYEEEE. V was shortened by 2 bases and J by 4 bases, with 6 bases between the two germline ends. This CDR3 region has 12 residues. For the CDR3, the DNA is TGTGCCAGCAGCTTCAGGGTCACTGAAGCTTTCTTT. Translating gives CASSFRVTEAFF. Full variable domain (rest looked up from reference TRBV5-6 and TRBJ1-1): DAGVTQSPTHLIKTRGQQVTLRCSPKSGHDTVSWYQQALGQGPQFIFQYYEEEERQRGNFPDRFSGHQFPNYSSELNVNALLLGDSALYLCASSFRVTEAFFGQGTRLTVV.

The gene calls are TRBV19 and TRBJ2-3; 9 bases are shared with TRBD1. This CDR3 contains 17 residues. Germline CDR1 and CDR2: LNHDA and SQIVND (reference sequence). V dropped 5 bases and J dropped 2; count of bases not matched to a gene: 11. CDR3 sequence: CASSPLLDRGTTDTQYF. CDR3 coding DNA: TGTGCCAGTAGTCCCCTCTTGGACAGGGGTACCACAGATACGCAGTATTTT.

The rearrangement links TRBV5-1 to TRBJ2-1, with 13 bases lining up with TRBD2. This CDR3 is 17 amino acids long. CDR1 and CDR2 (germline): SGHRS, YFSETQ. V was clipped by 4 bases and J by 4 bases; unmatched bases: 8. CDR3 coding DNA: TGCGCCAGCAGCGTATCCGGGACTAGCGGGGATTACAATGAGCAGTTCTTC. This translates into CASSVSGTSGDYNEQFF.

DNA for the CDR3: TGCGCCAGCAGCTTGGCCCAGGTTGTAGCCGGGGAGCTGTTTTTT. This translates into CASSLAQVVAGELFF. The rearrangement joins TRBV5-1 to TRBJ2-2, with D uncertain. Trimming shortened V by 0 bases and J by 6 bases, and 12 bases separated the two germline ends. The CDR3 runs 15 residues. CDR1 and CDR2 from the germline V gene are SGHRS and YFSETQ. Filled out from reference TRBV5-1 and TRBJ2-2, the complete variable domain reads KAGVTQTPRYLIKTRGQQVTLSCSPISGHRSVSWYQQTPGQGLQFLFEYFSETQRNKGNFPGRFSGRQFSNSRSEMNVSTLELGDSALYLCASSLAQVVAGELFFGEGSRLTVL.